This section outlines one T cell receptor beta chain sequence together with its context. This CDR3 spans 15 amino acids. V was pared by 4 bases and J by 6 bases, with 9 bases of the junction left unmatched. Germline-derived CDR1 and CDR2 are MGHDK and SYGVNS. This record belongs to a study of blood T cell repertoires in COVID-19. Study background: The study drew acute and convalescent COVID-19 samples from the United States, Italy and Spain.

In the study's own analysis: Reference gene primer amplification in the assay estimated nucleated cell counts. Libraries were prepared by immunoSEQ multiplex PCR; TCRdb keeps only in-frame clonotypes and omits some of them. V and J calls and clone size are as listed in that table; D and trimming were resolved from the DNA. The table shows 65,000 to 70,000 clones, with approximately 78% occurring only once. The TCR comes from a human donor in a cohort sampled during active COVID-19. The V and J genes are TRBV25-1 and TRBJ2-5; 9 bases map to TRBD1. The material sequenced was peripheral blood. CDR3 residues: CASSAAGTGKKTQYF. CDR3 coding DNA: TGTGCCAGCAGTGCAGCCGGGACAGGGAAGAAGACCCAGTACTTC.